A selection of T cell receptor beta chains follows, all from one sample in a study of response to subunit inactivated influenza vaccine. MiXCR, applied by TCRdb to the RT-PCR reads, yields one record per CDR3 protein. The sample records some 570,000 distinct CDR3 sequences, approximately 11% being singletons. These data also featured in a second study, about T cells expressing NK-cell markers.

Sequenced material: PBMCs from blood, taken on the day of vaccination. These receptors originate from a man aged 50 or older who received an inactivated influenza vaccine. The CDR3 runs from the conserved cysteine through the conserved F or W. The D gene is left open where the match is weak. Size tells how often a clone was seen (once, few, many) or the class of an expanded clone, and some rows leave it out.

v_call: TRBV28; d_call: -; clone_size: -; j_call: TRBJ1-6; cdr3_nt: TGTGCCAGCAGACGAACCGGGATCTATAATTCACCCCTCCACTTT; cdr3_aa: CASRRTGIYNSPLHF
v_call: TRBV18; d_call: -; clone_size: -; j_call: TRBJ2-1; cdr3_nt: TGTGCCAGCTCACCAAGACATGGCGGGGATGAGCAGTTCTTC; cdr3_aa: CASSPRHGGDEQFF
v_call: TRBV27; d_call: TRBD1; clone_size: many; j_call: TRBJ2-6; cdr3_nt: TGTGCCAGCAGTTTTATTCCAGGACAGGGGCCTCCTCGGGAGATCTCTGGGGCCAACGTCCTGACTTTC; cdr3_aa: CASSFIPGQGPPREISGANVLTF
v_call: TRBV11-2; d_call: -; clone_size: few; j_call: TRBJ2-3; cdr3_nt: TGTGCCAGCAGCTTGCCTACTAGCGATACGCAGTATTTT; cdr3_aa: CASSLPTSDTQYF
v_call: TRBV4-2; d_call: -; clone_size: -; j_call: TRBJ2-7; cdr3_nt: TGTGCCAGCAGCCAAGTCGGCACGTCAGGCGCCTACGAGCAGTACTTC; cdr3_aa: CASSQVGTSGAYEQYF
v_call: TRBV7-6; d_call: -; clone_size: -; j_call: TRBJ1-1; cdr3_nt: TGTGCCAGCAGCGGGGGCGGGCAGTACACTGAAGCTTTCTTT; cdr3_aa: CASSGGGQYTEAFF
v_call: TRBV5-1; d_call: -; clone_size: few; j_call: TRBJ2-3; cdr3_nt: TGCGCCAGCAGCTCGGGAGCCGGGACGCCTAGCACAGATACGCAGTATTTT; cdr3_aa: CASSSGAGTPSTDTQYF
v_call: TRBV7-2; d_call: -; clone_size: -; j_call: TRBJ2-3; cdr3_nt: TGTGCCAGCAGCTTATCGTGGGTTTTGACAGATACGCAGTATTTT; cdr3_aa: CASSLSWVLTDTQYF
v_call: TRBV4-3; d_call: -; clone_size: -; j_call: TRBJ2-2; cdr3_nt: TGCGCCAGCAGCCAATGGCAGGGGGGCACGCACACCGGGGAGCTGTTTTTT; cdr3_aa: CASSQWQGGTHTGELFF
v_call: TRBV7-2; d_call: -; clone_size: -; j_call: TRBJ2-3; cdr3_nt: TGTGCCAGCAGCTCCCACCCTGAGGCCAGCACAGATACGCAGTATTTT; cdr3_aa: CASSSHPEASTDTQYF
v_call: TRBV7-9; d_call: TRBD1; clone_size: -; j_call: TRBJ1-2; cdr3_nt: TGTGCCAGCAGCGCACAGGGGTCAGCCTCTCATGGCTACACCTTC; cdr3_aa: CASSAQGSASHGYTF
v_call: TRBV7-2; d_call: -; clone_size: few; j_call: TRBJ1-2; cdr3_nt: TGTGCCAGCAGCTTAGGTTACAGGGCAGAGGGCGGCTACACCTTC; cdr3_aa: CASSLGYRAEGGYTF
v_call: TRBV24-1; d_call: TRBD2; clone_size: few; j_call: TRBJ2-3; cdr3_nt: TGTGCCACCAGTGATTTTCACGTTTCCGGGACTAGCGGGAGCCTCACAGATACGCAGTATTTT; cdr3_aa: CATSDFHVSGTSGSLTDTQYF
v_call: TRBV5-1; d_call: -; clone_size: -; j_call: TRBJ2-6; cdr3_nt: TGCGCCAGCAGATGGGCTGGGGCCAACGTCCTGACTTTC; cdr3_aa: CASRWAGANVLTF
v_call: TRBV4-2; d_call: -; clone_size: -; j_call: TRBJ2-1; cdr3_nt: TGTGCCAGCAGCCAGGATACAGGATTTGAGCAGTTCTTC; cdr3_aa: CASSQDTGFEQFF
v_call: TRBV28; d_call: -; clone_size: -; j_call: TRBJ2-2; cdr3_nt: TGTGCCAGCAGATGGAGGGGAAACACCGGGGAGCTGTTTTTT; cdr3_aa: CASRWRGNTGELFF
v_call: TRBV12-3/TRBV12-4; d_call: -; clone_size: many; j_call: TRBJ1-2; cdr3_nt: TGTGCCAGCAGTTTAGGCGCTCCTAACTATGGCTACACCTTC; cdr3_aa: CASSLGAPNYGYTF
v_call: TRBV6-5; d_call: -; clone_size: few; j_call: TRBJ2-7; cdr3_nt: TGTGCCAGCAGTTACTCGGGTCCAAGGGCTGTCTACGAGCAGTACTTC; cdr3_aa: CASSYSGPRAVYEQYF